These 22 T cell receptor beta chains share one sample of origin, sequenced in a study of human CD4 T cells and Enterobacteriaceae (dated by TCRdb to about 2020). The library was prepared using the immunoSEQ multiplex PCR assay. TCRdb limited this immuneACCESS table to in-frame rearrangements with V and J called. A share of clones is missing; checked studies link under half to unresolved V genes, and the rest is unexplained. This sample has about 25,000 clones in its table, and roughly 80% of those were observed once. Around 0.88% of the sample rests with the top ten. Memory CD4+ T cells, defined as all CD4+ cells except CD45RA+CCR7+CD95- naive cells, were FACS-sorted on a FACSAria III to over 95% purity. Material: memory CD4+ T cells from blood. Explained via the paper, the cell subset or site label denotes: total memory CD4 T cells sorted directly ex vivo, unstimulated. The receptor set was obtained from a human donor in good health.

This chain joins TRBV20-1 and TRBJ2-1; D is unclear. Deletions cut 5 bases from V and 4 bases from J, with 6 bases between. CDR3 length: 11 residues. CDR1 is DFQATT and CDR2 is SNEGSKA in the germline V gene (reference sequence). The CDR3 loop reads CSAGIYNEQFF. The DNA of the CDR3 is TGCAGTGCTGGGATATACAATGAGCAGTTCTTC.

This chain joins TRBV7-9 and TRBJ2-2; D gene ambiguous. Germline V gives CDR1 SEHNR, CDR2 FQNEAQ (reference sequence). The germline V and J ends were trimmed by 4 bases and 3 bases, with 6 bases remaining between them. This CDR3 has 13 amino acids. The CDR3 is CASSWGYTGELFF. CDR3 DNA sequence: TGTGCCAGCAGCTGGGGATACACCGGGGAGCTGTTTTTT.

This chain uses TRBV2 with TRBJ1-1; D perhaps matches TRBD1 (5 bases). Trimming cost V 4 bases and J 0 bases, with 12 bases left between them. CDR1 is SNHLY, CDR2 FYNNEI, per germline. This CDR3 has 15 amino acids. The CDR3 sequence is CASSGPGAMNTEAFF. The CDR3 DNA is TGTGCCAGCAGTGGCCCCGGGGCCATGAACACTGAAGCTTTCTTT.

The chain is built from TRBV30 and TRBJ1-4, with 10 positions matching TRBD1. The CDR3 sequence is 14 residues long. The V gene's germline CDR1 is GTSNPN and CDR2 SVGIG (reference sequence). Losses at the gene ends were 8 bases for V and 4 bases for J; bases not matched to a gene: 7. CDR3 sequence: CARETGGNNEKLFF. The CDR3 DNA reads as TGTGCCAGAGAGACAGGGGGCAATAATGAAAAACTGTTTTTT.

This chain's CDR3 is CATSRGGSSHEQYF. CDR3 DNA: TGTGCCACCAGCAGAGGCGGGAGTTCCCACGAGCAGTACTTC. The chain employs TRBV15 and TRBJ2-7, with 7 bases that match TRBD2. The CDR3 has 14 amino acids. The ends lost 1 base at V and 5 bases at J; junction bases unmatched: 5. Germline CDR1 and CDR2: LNHNV and YYDKDF (reference sequence). Supplemented by reference TRBV15 and TRBJ2-7, the full variable domain reads DAMVIQNPRYQVTQFGKPVTLSCSQTLNHNVMYWYQQKSSQAPKLLFHYYDKDFNNEADTPDNFQSRRPNTSFCFLDIRSPGLGDTAMYLCATSRGGSSHEQYFGPGTRLTVT.

The genes are TRBV18 and TRBJ2-3; no clear D gene. Trimming stripped 3 bases from V and 2 bases from J, with 9 bases between. The CDR3 has 14 amino acids. Germline assignment: CDR1 KGHSH and CDR2 LQKENI. This CDR3 is CASSPGTLTDTQYF. In DNA form, the CDR3 reads TGTGCCAGCTCACCGGGCACACTCACAGATACGCAGTATTTT.

This chain links TRBV7-9 with TRBJ1-1, with 8 positions matching TRBD1. V gave up 4 bases and J gave up 1 base; unmatched junction bases: 2. The CDR3 spans 14 residues. Germline lookup yields CDR1 SEHNR and CDR2 FQNEAQ (reference sequence). CDR3 loop: CASSSGGQNTEAFF. The CDR3 bases are TGTGCCAGCAGCTCAGGGGGCCAGAACACTGAAGCTTTCTTT. Full variable domain (remainder filled in from reference TRBV7-9 and TRBJ1-1): DTGVSQNPRHKITKRGQNVTFRCDPISEHNRLYWYRQTLGQGPEFLTYFQNEAQLEKSRLLSDRFSAERPKGSFSTLEIQRTEQGDSAMYLCASSSGGQNTEAFFGQGTRLTVV.

Here the CDR3 DNA reads TGTGCCAGCAGCTTGTACGGTAGCAATCAGCCCCAGCATTTT. It is translated as CASSLYGSNQPQHF. The chain employs TRBV5-8 and TRBJ1-5; D is undetermined. Trimming took 1 base from V and 0 from J, leaving 5 bases between them. CDR3 length: 14 amino acids. Germline V gives CDR1 SGHTS, CDR2 YDEGEE.

This rearrangement joins TRBV7-9 to TRBJ2-1, with TRBD1 matching 10 bases. V was pared by 3 bases and J by 5 bases, with 7 bases of the junction left unmatched. This CDR3 contains 16 residues. Germline loops: CDR1 SEHNR, CDR2 FQNEAQ (reference sequence). CDR3 DNA sequence: TGTGCCAGCAGCTTCGCAAGGGGGACAGGGGACAATGAGCAGTTCTTC. Translated, it gives CASSFARGTGDNEQFF.

The rearrangement joins TRBV15 to TRBJ1-5; 10 bases map to TRBD1. Trimming removed 0 bases from V and 0 bases from J; junction bases left unmatched: 5. Germline V CDR1 and CDR2: LNHNV, YYDKDF (reference sequence). The CDR3 is made up of 18 amino acids. The CDR3 is CATSRDPTGGLSNQPQHF. The DNA of the CDR3 is TGTGCCACCAGCAGAGATCCGACAGGGGGCCTTAGCAATCAGCCCCAGCATTTT.

The V call is TRBV30, the J call TRBJ2-1; 14 positions match TRBD2. The germline V gene has CDR1 GTSNPN and CDR2 SVGIG (reference sequence). V gave up 2 bases and J gave up 3 bases; unmatched junction bases: 3. The CDR3 consists of 16 residues. CDR3 sequence: CAWSRTSGRYYNEQFF. The CDR3 coding sequence is TGTGCCTGGAGTCGGACTAGCGGGAGGTACTACAATGAGCAGTTCTTC.

This chain connects TRBV30 to TRBJ1-2; D gene uncertain. Trimming removed 2 bases from V and 5 bases from J, with 9 bases in between. The CDR3 consists of 12 residues. Germline assignment: CDR1 GTSNPN and CDR2 SVGIG (reference sequence). DNA of the CDR3: TGTGCCTGGAGTCCCGGAGGGTATGGCTACACCTTC. It encodes CAWSPGGYGYTF.

The V and J genes are TRBV6-6 and TRBJ2-1; 9 nucleotides align to TRBD2. Germline CDR1 is MNHNY and CDR2 is SVGAGI (reference sequence). The CDR3 is 16 amino acids. V lost 6 bases, J lost 5 bases, and 11 bases stayed unmatched. The CDR3 loop reads CASRSPVGGGDNEQFF. Written as DNA, the CDR3 is TGTGCCAGCAGATCCCCTGTTGGCGGGGGGGACAATGAGCAGTTCTTC.

The chain recombines TRBV10-3 with TRBJ1-2; D is unresolved. The germline V and J ends were trimmed by 8 bases and 0 bases, with 10 bases remaining between them. This CDR3 has 13 residues. The germline gives CDR1 ENHRY, CDR2 SYGVKD. CDR3: CAISAAANYGYTF. In DNA, the CDR3 is TGTGCCATCTCCGCGGCAGCTAACTATGGCTACACCTTC.

The chain carries TRBV11-2 and TRBJ2-7; weak D call: TRBD2 (5 bases). Germline assignment: CDR1 SGHAT and CDR2 FQNNGV. CDR3 length equals 15 residues. V lost 2 bases and J 1 base, leaving 12 bases between the germline ends. The chain's CDR3 is CASSLPSAGSYEQYF. In DNA, the CDR3 is TGTGCCAGCAGCTTACCATCCGCGGGTTCCTACGAGCAGTACTTC.

The chain combines TRBV7-9 with TRBJ2-3; D is perhaps TRBD1 or TRBD2 (5 bases each). Trimming cost V 1 base and J 0 bases, with 8 bases left between them. The CDR3 loop spans 15 amino acids. Looked up from germline, CDR1 is SEHNR and CDR2 is FQNEAQ (reference sequence). CDR3 region: CASSLGGRSTDTQYF. The CDR3 DNA reads as TGTGCCAGCAGCTTAGGGGGACGGAGCACAGATACGCAGTATTTT.

This sequence joins TRBV18 and TRBJ1-5, with a possible D match to TRBD1 (5 bases). CDR1 and CDR2 from the germline V gene are KGHSH and LQKENI. The V end was cut by 3 bases, the J end by 6 bases, with 12 bases between. The CDR3 is 14 residues long. CDR3 sequence (DNA): TGTGCCAGCTCACCTCAGCCAGGGAGTCAGCCCCAGCATTTT. This codes for CASSPQPGSQPQHF.

The chain employs TRBV6-1 and TRBJ2-7; 8 bases line up with TRBD1. J lost 7 bases, V lost 10 bases, and 12 bases had no gene match. Per the germline V gene, CDR1 is MNHNS and CDR2 is SASEGT. CDR3 size: 13 residues. CDR3 region: CANQDRGSGEQYF. The CDR3 DNA sequence: TGTGCCAACCAAGACAGGGGCTCGGGGGAGCAGTACTTC.

This chain links TRBV28 with TRBJ1-5; 8 bases are a match to TRBD1. This CDR3 has 12 amino acids. V lost 7 bases and J lost 7; bases outside the gene matches: 3. Per the germline V gene, CDR1 is MDHEN and CDR2 is SYDVKM. The CDR3 nucleotides read TGTGCCAGCACGACAGGGGCCCAGCCCCAGCATTTT. Its translation: CASTTGAQPQHF.

The V gene is TRBV25-1, the J gene TRBJ2-3; weak D call: TRBD2 (5 bases). This CDR3 region has 16 residues. With 1 base removed from V and 0 bases from J, the gap between germline ends came to 11 bases. CDR1 MGHDK and CDR2 SYGVNS come from the germline V gene. The CDR3 bases are TGTGCCAGCAGTGAATCTCGGGGAACTAGCACAGATACGCAGTATTTT. Translating gives CASSESRGTSTDTQYF.

The rearrangement uses TRBV6-1 and TRBJ1-2; a weak D match, TRBD1 (6 bases). The CDR3 sequence is 13 residues long. CDR1 is MNHNS, CDR2 SASEGT, per germline. Deletions cut 4 bases from V and 8 bases from J, with 14 bases between. The DNA of the CDR3 is TGTGCCAGCAGTGCGGGGGGGGCCTGGGGCTACACCTTC. Translation: CASSAGGAWGYTF.

This sequence joins TRBV9 and TRBJ2-1; 15 bases map to TRBD2. V shed 2 bases and J 0 bases; nucleotides not matched to a gene: 6. The CDR3 extends over 19 amino acids. Germline CDR1 and CDR2: SGDLS and YYNGEE. In DNA, the CDR3 is TGTGCCAGCAGCGTCGAGGGGACTAGCGGGAGGAGCTCCTACAATGAGCAGTTCTTC. As protein: CASSVEGTSGRSSYNEQFF.